A selection of T cell receptor beta chains follows, all from one sample in a study of T cells in localized non-small cell lung cancer. Assay used: immunoSEQ multiplex PCR; TCRdb lists only in-frame clones, some missing. The table lists about 26,000 clones, around nine tenths of them singletons. The sequenced sample was peripheral blood, obtained before any cancer treatment. These receptor sequences come from an older female donor with stage II squamous cell lung carcinoma. Each CDR3 is given with its conserved first and last residue. A D gene is named only where the DNA matches it firmly. The size entry is marked missing in some rows and otherwise reads once, few, many or a size class.

TRBJ2-2 | - | TRBV7-2 | 15 | TRBD1 | CASSSRQGNTGELFF | TGTGCCAGCAGCTCAAGACAGGGGAACACCGGGGAGCTGTTTTTT
TRBJ2-1 | once | TRBV27 | 14 | TRBD2 | CASRRAGAYNEQFF | TGTGCCAGTCGGAGGGCGGGAGCCTACAATGAGCAGTTCTTC
TRBJ2-5 | - | TRBV11-2 | 16 | TRBD2 | CASSFPTSKNKGTQYF | TGTGCCAGCAGCTTTCCGACTAGCAAAAATAAGGGGACCCAGTACTTC
TRBJ2-2 | - | TRBV10-3 | 18 | TRBD2 | CAISPTSGGAAATGELFF | TGTGCCATCAGTCCGACTAGCGGGGGGGCCGCAGCCACCGGGGAGCTGTTTTTT
TRBJ2-5 | - | TRBV2 | 17 | TRBD1 | CARRSGQGARAWETQYF | TGTGCCAGGAGGTCGGGACAGGGGGCGCGTGCGTGGGAGACCCAGTACTTC
TRBJ2-7 | - | TRBV28 | 14 | TRBD2 | CASSPSSGRSEQYF | TGTGCCAGCAGTCCTAGCAGCGGGAGGTCCGAGCAGTACTTC
TRBJ1-5 | - | TRBV4-1 | 16 | - | CASSQEAALGNQPQHF | TGCGCCAGCAGCCAAGAGGCAGCCTTGGGCAATCAGCCCCAGCATTTT
TRBJ2-7 | few | TRBV11-3 | 9 | - | CASSPGQYF | TGTGCCAGCAGCCCCGGCCAGTACTTC
TRBJ1-5 | - | TRBV29-1 | 14 | - | CSVTGTDLNQPQHF | TGCAGCGTGACCGGGACGGACCTAAATCAGCCCCAGCATTTT
TRBJ1-1 | - | TRBV9 | 14 | TRBD1 | CASSVGQTQAEAFF | TGTGCCAGCAGCGTGGGACAGACTCAGGCTGAAGCTTTCTTT
TRBJ1-2 | - | TRBV19 | 13 | - | CASRPRDKNGYTF | TGTGCCAGTAGGCCTCGGGACAAAAATGGCTACACCTTC
TRBJ1-1 | - | TRBV6-5 | 14 | TRBD1 | CASRIGQGGTEAFF | TGTGCCAGCAGAATTGGACAGGGGGGCACTGAAGCTTTCTTT
TRBJ2-1 | - | TRBV29-1 | 12 | TRBD1 | CSVDRARNEQFF | TGCAGCGTAGACAGGGCTCGCAATGAGCAGTTCTTC
TRBJ1-2 | - | TRBV29-1 | 11 | - | CSVASVAGYTF | TGCAGCGTTGCTAGCGTGGCCGGCTACACCTTC